This TCR beta chain was sequenced during a study of blood T cell repertoires in COVID-19 (TCRdb year 2020). For the study in its entirety: Samples from collaborators originated in the United States, Italy and Spain and spanned both the acute and convalescent phases of COVID-19. The prospective study material was composed of cDNA or gDNA derived from T cells, B-cell-depleted T cells, or PBMCs. The dataset comprised deeply sampled blood TCRbeta repertoires from subjects exposed to, actively infected with, or recovered from COVID-19. The repertoires were released in a freely available public database meant as a resource for research on the immune response to SARS-CoV-2. Samples were obtained from the ongoing ImmuneRACE study (first 160 participants) and from approximately 1,200 subjects provided by 6 global collaborators. A de-identified subject ID, COVID-19 status, age in years and sex were almost always included in the sample metadata. Where available, HLA class I and class II types were obtained from metadata supplied by the sample provider rather than from assay-based typing.

TCRbeta CDR3 regions were amplified from genomic DNA by means of the immunoSEQ Assay, a bias-controlled multiplex PCR. Concerning the study's data processing: The number of nucleated cells in each sample was estimated by amplification of reference gene primers within the assay. Sequence reads were collapsed and filtered to measure the absolute abundance of every unique TCRbeta CDR3 rearrangement. For each sample, productive Simpson clonality was calculated by taking the square root of Simpson's diversity index across productive rearrangements. TCRdb re-hosts the immuneACCESS table, in-frame sequences only. Its copies lack some clones; in the studies checked, an unresolved V gene accounts for under half of them, and the cause for the rest is not known. V and J calls and clone size follow that table, whereas D and trimming were derived from the DNA. In all, the sample holds about 52,000 clones, and over 75% of those were seen once. The biggest ten clones account for around a sixth of the sample.

Each collaborating institution followed its own protocols to collect whole blood in K2EDTA tubes. For TCRbeta analysis, collaborators shipped samples as frozen whole blood, isolated PBMCs, or DNA extracted from either of those sample types. Paper-wide results and their limitations: The quantity of clinical and demographic metadata differed by source and by participant and was supplied without curation.

For this chain, trimming is 4 bases at the V end and 6 bases at the J end, and the number of junction bases without a gene match is 7. Taken from the germline V gene, the CDR1 and CDR2 loops are SGDLS and YYNGEE. The CDR3 goes from the cysteine to the phenylalanine over 14 residues. The DNA shown is the 42-base CDR3, in frame from base 1. A remark on this clone: Which antigen it targets is not known. The input lacks base qualities; no much larger clone sits a single base away.

This clonotype was sampled from a human donor with active COVID-19. The donor label of this sample is uncertain. Sample: peripheral blood. The rearrangement combines TRBV9 with TRBJ1-1, with TRBD1 matching 9 junction bases. CDR3 reads: CASSPRGQGPEAFF. The base sequence is TGTGCCAGCAGCCCGCGGGGACAGGGTCCTGAAGCTTTCTTT.